Below are 23 T cell receptor beta chains sequenced from a single sample in a study of cytomegalovirus exposure and HLA in healthy donors. The PCR ran on 60 Vbeta and 13 Jbeta primers. The protocol was immunoSEQ multiplex PCR, while the TCRdb copy is restricted to in-frame clones and leaves out a portion. The sample yields under 130,000 clones, roughly three quarters seen once. The sample was PBMCs. Receptor source: a man between 45 and 60 years old in good health and CMV-seropositive.

Written as DNA, the CDR3 is TGTGCCAGCAGCTCCCCGTTTACCGGGGAGCTGTTTTTT. This translates into CASSSPFTGELFF. The gene calls are TRBV7-7 and TRBJ2-2; D is ambiguous. CDR3 length equals 13 residues. Germline V gives CDR1 SSHAT, CDR2 FNYEAQ (reference sequence). V lost 4 bases, J lost 5 bases, and 8 bases lay in between.

This clone was recorded a few times. V is TRBV28 and J is TRBJ2-1; 11 bases are shared with TRBD2. V gave up 6 bases and J gave up 8 bases; unmatched junction bases: 12. The CDR3 runs 16 residues. Germline V lookup: CDR1 MDHEN, CDR2 SYDVKM. This CDR3 reads CASSHIAGGQRDEQFF. DNA for the CDR3: TGTGCCAGCAGCCATATAGCGGGAGGGCAGAGGGATGAGCAGTTCTTC.

This chain connects TRBV7-2 to TRBJ2-1, with 9 positions matching TRBD2. The junction had 4 bases not matched to a gene; V was cut back by 0 bases and J by 10 bases. This CDR3 contains 14 residues. From germline, CDR1 is SGHTA and CDR2 FQGNSA. CDR3 in amino acids: CASSLAGTSLEQFF. CDR3 DNA sequence: TGTGCCAGCAGCTTAGCTGGGACTAGCTTAGAGCAGTTCTTC.

The chain carries TRBV6-4 and TRBJ2-1; 9 bases match TRBD2. The trim removed 3 bases at V and 8 bases at J, leaving 14 bases unmatched. CDR3 length: 17 amino acids. The germline V gene encodes CDR1 MRHNA and CDR2 SNTAGT. The CDR3 region is CASSDGGRLAGFDEQFF. CDR3 nucleotide sequence: TGTGCCAGCAGTGATGGGGGGAGGCTAGCGGGATTCGATGAGCAGTTCTTC.

CDR3 residues: CASSLLAGADTGELFF. In DNA form, the CDR3 reads TGTGCCAGCAGCTTACTAGCGGGAGCCGACACCGGGGAGCTGTTTTTT. This chain uses TRBV7-6 with TRBJ2-2; TRBD2 agrees at 10 bases. Trimming took 2 bases from V and 3 from J; bases not matched to a gene: 3. The germline V gene encodes CDR1 SGHVS and CDR2 FNYEAQ. This CDR3 is 16 amino acids long. Full variable domain (outside the CDR3, taken from reference TRBV7-6 and TRBJ2-2): GAGVSQSPRYKVTKRGQDVALRCDPISGHVSLYWYRQALGQGPEFLTYFNYEAQQDKSGLPNDRFSAERPEGSISTLTIQRTEQRDSAMYRCASSLLAGADTGELFFGEGSRLTVL.

The chain employs TRBV21-1 and TRBJ1-2; the table names TRBD1, a call not compared with the DNA. TRBV21-1 is deemed a pseudogene. The CDR3 is 15 residues long. CDR3 protein: CASSKRQEASYGYTF. In DNA form, the CDR3 reads TGTGCCAGCAGCAAAAGACAGGAGGCGAGCTATGGCTACACCTTC.

The V gene is TRBV28, the J gene TRBJ2-3; TRBD2 matches at 7 bases. The trim removed 5 bases at V and 2 bases at J, leaving 7 bases unmatched. This CDR3 has 15 amino acids. Germline V gene data show CDR1 as MDHEN and CDR2 as SYDVKM. The CDR3 loop is CASSELASVTDTQYF. The CDR3, as DNA: TGTGCCAGCAGTGAACTAGCGTCTGTCACAGATACGCAGTATTTT.

V is TRBV15 and J is TRBJ2-7; the match to TRBD1 covers 9 bases. CDR1 LNHNV and CDR2 YYDKDF come from the germline V gene (reference sequence). The CDR3 extends over 14 amino acids. V shed 3 bases and J 2 bases; nucleotides not matched to a gene: 2. CDR3 DNA: TGTGCCACCAGCAGGGACAGGGGCCCCTACGAGCAGTACTTC. It yields the protein CATSRDRGPYEQYF.

This clone was seen more than once but under ten times. This chain links TRBV5-1 with TRBJ2-7; TRBD2 matches at 7 bases. Germline CDR1 reads SGHRS; CDR2 reads YFSETQ. The CDR3 runs to 16 residues. V lost 4 bases to trimming and J lost 5 bases; unmatched junction nucleotides: 15. CDR3: CASSGGGMWGVHEQYF. CDR3 bases: TGCGCCAGCAGCGGGGGGGGTATGTGGGGTGTGCACGAGCAGTACTTC. The full variable domain, its missing parts supplied by reference TRBV5-1 and TRBJ2-7, is KAGVTQTPRYLIKTRGQQVTLSCSPISGHRSVSWYQQTPGQGLQFLFEYFSETQRNKGNFPGRFSGRQFSNSRSEMNVSTLELGDSALYLCASSGGGMWGVHEQYFGPGTRLTVT.

The V gene is TRBV18, the J gene TRBJ2-5, with 12 bases identical to TRBD2. With 5 bases clipped from V and 5 bases from J, the junction kept 6 bases outside the gene matches. Germline loops: CDR1 KGHSH, CDR2 LQKENI. This CDR3 spans 15 amino acids. CDR3 coding DNA: TGTGCCAGCTCATCCGGACTAGCGGGGATCGAGACCCAGTACTTC. Its translation is CASSSGLAGIETQYF.

This clone was seen a few times. This chain joins TRBV7-2 and TRBJ2-3, with 7 bases matching TRBD1. The CDR3 has 14 residues. The V gene's germline CDR1 is SGHTA and CDR2 FQGNSA. Losses at the gene ends were 6 bases for V and 2 bases for J; bases not matched to a gene: 5. The chain's CDR3 is CASRFGQDTDTQYF. The CDR3 DNA reads TGTGCCAGCAGATTTGGACAGGACACAGATACGCAGTATTTT.

The chain recombines TRBV28 with TRBJ2-3, with 10 positions matching TRBD1. The length of the CDR3 is 15 residues. Looked up from germline, CDR1 is MDHEN and CDR2 is SYDVKM. The V segment lost 7 bases and the J segment 3 bases; nucleotides outside the gene matches: 7. As DNA, the CDR3 is TGTGCCAGCAACGTAAGACAGGGGGCTACAGATACGCAGTATTTT. It codes for CASNVRQGATDTQYF.

The chain carries TRBV9 and TRBJ1-6; TRBD1 matches at 10 bases. V lost 3 bases, J lost 7 bases, and 4 bases stayed unmatched. The CDR3 is 15 amino acids. Germline V gene data show CDR1 as SGDLS and CDR2 as YYNGEE. The CDR3 here is CASSAPGQGNSPLHF. CDR3 sequence (DNA): TGTGCCAGCAGCGCCCCGGGACAGGGGAATTCACCCCTCCACTTT.

With respect to this clone: One junction end disagrees with the germline gene, perhaps due to a read error. The rearrangement uses TRBV7-2 and TRBJ2-7; 8 bases are shared with TRBD1. The CDR3 runs to 15 residues. Germline V gene data show CDR1 as SGHTA and CDR2 as FQGNSA. The CDR3 sequence: CASSLSPGQAYEHYF. CDR3 nucleotides: TGTGCCAGCAGCTTATCCCCGGGACAGGCCTACGAGCATTACTTC.

The rearrangement links TRBV18 to TRBJ2-5, with 10 nucleotides matching TRBD1. The CDR3 runs 15 residues. Germline CDR1 reads KGHSH; CDR2 reads LQKENI. V was clipped by 4 bases and J by 5 bases; unmatched bases: 7. The CDR3 reads CASSRPGQGRETQYF. As DNA, the CDR3 is TGTGCCAGCTCACGACCGGGACAGGGGAGGGAGACCCAGTACTTC.

The chain carries TRBV9 and TRBJ2-1, with a weak D call TRBD1 (5 bases). Germline values: CDR1 SGDLS, CDR2 YYNGEE. The CDR3 length is 14 residues. Trimming pared 4 bases from V and 8 bases from J, leaving 16 bases between. CDR3 coding DNA: TGTGCCAGCAGCTTCAGGGCAATGAGTTATGAGCAGTTCTTC. It is translated as CASSFRAMSYEQFF. Full variable domain (missing parts from reference TRBV9 and TRBJ2-1): DSGVTQTPKHLITATGQRVTLRCSPRSGDLSVYWYQQSLDQGLQFLIQYYNGEERAKGNILERFSAQQFPDLHSELNLSSLELGDSALYFCASSFRAMSYEQFFGPGTRLTVL.

This chain joins TRBV29-1 and TRBJ2-3; D unresolved. Looked up from germline, CDR1 is SQVTM and CDR2 is ANQGSEA. CDR3 length: 12 residues. Trimming removed 4 bases from V and 6 bases from J, with 11 bases in between. CDR3 in DNA: TGCAGCGTTGCGGTGCCGGAGGATACGCAGTATTTT. It translates to CSVAVPEDTQYF.

The chain carries TRBV27 and TRBJ1-1; possible D gene TRBD1, 6 bases. Germline values: CDR1 MNHEY, CDR2 SMNVEV (reference sequence). The CDR3 has 13 amino acids. V lost 6 bases to trimming and J lost 5 bases, with 13 bases between them. The CDR3 loop reads CASRPRRGTEAFF. In DNA, the CDR3 is TGTGCCAGCAGACCCCGTAGGGGGACTGAAGCTTTCTTT.

V usage is TRBV5-5 and J usage is TRBJ1-2, with 8 bases fitting TRBD1. V gave up 4 bases and J gave up 4 bases; unmatched junction bases: 12. CDR1 is SGHKS and CDR2 is YYEKEE in the germline V gene (reference sequence). The CDR3 covers 16 residues. The CDR3 is CASSPGTGFDGYGYTF. CDR3 nucleotide sequence: TGTGCCAGCAGCCCTGGGACAGGTTTTGACGGCTATGGCTACACCTTC.

V is TRBV6-1 and J is TRBJ1-2; 7 bases map to TRBD1. This CDR3 has 15 residues. The V gene's germline CDR1 is MNHNS and CDR2 SASEGT. The V segment lost 2 bases and the J segment 0 bases; nucleotides outside the gene matches: 3. The CDR3 here is CASSETGATNYGYTF. Written as DNA, the CDR3 is TGTGCCAGCAGTGAAACAGGGGCCACTAACTATGGCTACACCTTC.

This chain joins TRBV6-4 and TRBJ2-1; D unclear. The germline V gene encodes CDR1 MRHNA and CDR2 SNTAGT. CDR3 length equals 15 residues. V was pared by 3 bases and J by 0 bases, with 9 bases between. The CDR3 region is CASSEISRSYNEQFF. The DNA of the CDR3 is TGTGCCAGCAGTGAAATTAGCCGCTCCTACAATGAGCAGTTCTTC.

The chain employs TRBV6-5 and TRBJ2-7, with unresolved D. Deletions cut 0 bases from V and 0 bases from J, with 9 bases between. Germline V gene lookup returns CDR1 MNHEY and CDR2 SVGAGI. The CDR3 has 15 residues. The CDR3, as DNA: TGTGCCAGCAGTTACTCGATTGGGCGCTCCTACGAGCAGTACTTC. It specifies CASSYSIGRSYEQYF.

This chain uses TRBV6-1 with TRBJ2-5; D is uncertain. The assigned J gene may be wrong: the sequence end matches TRBJ2-7 better. Germline CDR1 MNHNS, CDR2 SASEGT. The CDR3 consists of 12 residues. The CDR3 DNA reads as TGTGCCAGCAGTGAAGGGGACTACGAGCAGTACTTC. This gives the protein CASSEGDYEQYF.